Presented here are 20 T cell receptor beta chains from one specimen sequenced in a study of cytomegalovirus exposure and HLA in healthy donors (dated by TCRdb to between 2016 and 2019). Library generation was performed with the immunoSEQ multiplex PCR assay. The multiplex PCR relied on a mix of 60 forward primers for TCR Vbeta segments and 13 reverse primers for TCR Jbeta segments. TCRdb retrieved this table from immuneACCESS and kept in-frame rearrangements only. Not all clones are present; in checked studies, unresolved V genes account for under half, and no reason is known for the remainder. The sample table lists approximately 110,000 clones, roughly 81% of them with a count of one. The biggest ten clones account for approximately 0.99% of the sample. The sequencing input was PBMCs. These receptors originate from a woman in her thirties in good health and CMV-seronegative.

A note on this clone: The junction differs from germline at one of its ends, possibly a read error. The chain recombines TRBV4-1 with TRBJ1-2; D perhaps matches TRBD1 (5 bases). From germline, CDR1 is MGHRA and CDR2 YSYEKL. The CDR3 is 18 residues long. CDR3 nucleotide sequence: TGCGCCAGCAGCCAAGATATAGGGGCCTCCAATCAGTCTTATGGCTACACATTC. Protein sequence: CASSQDIGASNQSYGYTF.

The chain joins TRBV18 to TRBJ2-2, with 9 bases fitting TRBD2. CDR1 and CDR2 (germline): KGHSH, LQKENI. The CDR3 is made up of 18 amino acids. After removal of 1 base from V and 5 bases from J, the junction contained 11 bases not matched to a gene. The CDR3 is CASSPQSAGGPVTGELFF. CDR3 nucleotides: TGTGCCAGCTCACCACAAAGTGCGGGAGGGCCGGTTACCGGGGAGCTGTTTTTT. Supplemented by reference TRBV18 and TRBJ2-2, the full variable domain reads NAGVMQNPRHLVRRRGQEARLRCSPMKGHSHVYWYRQLPEEGLKFMVYLQKENIIDESGMPKERFSAEFPKEGPSILRIQQVVRGDSAAYFCASSPQSAGGPVTGELFFGEGSRLTVL.

By sample fraction, this clone is medium-sized. The chain is built from TRBV4-3 and TRBJ2-7; 8 positions match TRBD2. CDR3 size: 15 residues. V shed 1 base, J shed 3 bases, and the junction held 5 bases outside the gene matches. Germline V gives CDR1 LGHNA, CDR2 YSLEER. CDR3 sequence: CASSQGAGEHYEQYF. The CDR3 bases are TGCGCCAGCAGCCAAGGAGCGGGAGAGCACTACGAGCAGTACTTC.

The rearrangement links TRBV5-1 to TRBJ1-1; perhaps TRBD1 as D (5 bases). Per germline, CDR1 SGHRS and CDR2 YFSETQ. The CDR3 covers 14 residues. The V gene lost 0 bases and the J gene lost 5 bases, with 11 bases spanning the gap. DNA of the CDR3: TGCGCCAGCAGCTTGGTCAGGGAGGTGACTGAAGCTTTCTTT. This sequence encodes CASSLVREVTEAFF. The variable domain in full, with the rest retrieved from reference TRBV5-1 and TRBJ1-1, is KAGVTQTPRYLIKTRGQQVTLSCSPISGHRSVSWYQQTPGQGLQFLFEYFSETQRNKGNFPGRFSGRQFSNSRSEMNVSTLELGDSALYLCASSLVREVTEAFFGQGTRLTVV.

J is TRBJ1-3 and V is TRBV29-1, with D possibly being TRBD1 (5 bases). V was shortened by 7 bases and J by 0 bases, with 7 bases between the two germline ends. From germline, CDR1 is SQVTM and CDR2 ANQGSEA. The CDR3 runs to 12 residues. The CDR3 coding sequence is TGCAGCGGCGGGACCTCTGGAAACACCATATATTTT. Protein product: CSGGTSGNTIYF.

For this clone: Its ends do not fully match the called genes, so a read error is possible. V is TRBV7-7 and J is TRBJ2-1; 9 bases are shared with TRBD2. The CDR3 is 16 amino acids. Germline V gene lookup returns CDR1 SSHAT and CDR2 FNYEAQ (reference sequence). The CDR3, as DNA: TGTGCTAGCAGCAGACTAGCGGCGAGCTCCTACAATGAGCAGTTCTTC. Translated: CASSRLAASSYNEQFF.

This clone appeared a single time. The CDR3 sequence is CASSEMGRAPLHF. The CDR3 nucleotides read TGTGCCAGCAGTGAAATGGGCAGAGCACCCCTCCACTTT. This chain uses TRBV6-1 with TRBJ1-6, with unresolved D. The CDR3 spans 13 residues. Between the trimmed V and J ends, which lost 2 bases and 11 bases, there was a span of 10 bases. CDR1 and CDR2 (germline): MNHNS, SASEGT.

This clone was counted a few times. This chain links TRBV30 with TRBJ2-5, with 7 nucleotides matching TRBD2. The CDR3 sequence is 16 residues long. With 2 bases clipped from V and 3 bases from J, the junction kept 12 bases outside the gene matches. Germline CDR1 is GTSNPN and CDR2 is SVGIG (reference sequence). The CDR3 bases are TGTGCCTGGAGTTTCGGTTTCTGGCGGGAGAAAGAGACCCAGTACTTC. This gives the protein CAWSFGFWREKETQYF.

The chain recombines TRBV25-1 with TRBJ1-1; D ambiguous. The CDR3 has 14 residues. CDR1 is MGHDK and CDR2 is SYGVNS in the germline V gene. The chain's CDR3 is CAGGSDGPNTEAFF. CDR3 DNA: TGTGCGGGAGGGTCCGATGGGCCGAACACTGAAGCTTTCTTT.

This clone was recorded once. The V call is TRBV2, the J call TRBJ1-2, with D perhaps TRBD1 (6 bases). Germline CDR1 and CDR2: SNHLY and FYNNEI. The V gene lost 4 bases and the J gene lost 5 bases, with 11 bases spanning the gap. The CDR3 extends over 13 amino acids. In nucleotides, the CDR3 is TGTGCCAGCAGTGGGGACACGGATTATGGCTACACCTTC. This translates into CASSGDTDYGYTF.

This sequence joins TRBV19 and TRBJ1-3; 7 nucleotides match TRBD1. The CDR3 spans 14 residues. Germline lookup yields CDR1 LNHDA and CDR2 SQIVND (reference sequence). The junction had 4 bases not matched to a gene; V was cut back by 7 bases and J by 1 base. The CDR3 DNA follows: TGTGCCAGTACGGACAGGCAATCTGGAAACACCATATATTTT. Its protein is CASTDRQSGNTIYF.

The chain joins TRBV5-1 to TRBJ2-3, with 8 positions matching TRBD2. The CDR3 has 18 residues. The V and J ends lost 4 bases and 0 bases, in that order; junction bases with no gene match: 13. The germline CDR1 and CDR2 sequences are SGHRS and YFSETQ. The CDR3 here is CASSPGTSSIPSTDTQYF. The CDR3 DNA follows: TGCGCCAGCAGCCCTGGGACTAGTTCCATCCCTAGCACAGATACGCAGTATTTT.

The V gene is TRBV2, the J gene TRBJ1-2, with D possibly being TRBD1 (6 bases). The V gene lost 1 base and the J gene lost 0 bases, with 12 bases spanning the gap. Germline V gene data show CDR1 as SNHLY and CDR2 as FYNNEI. The CDR3 contains 16 residues. The CDR3 bases are TGTGCCAGCAGTGAAGGGACAGCCAATTCTAACTATGGCTACACCTTC. Its translation: CASSEGTANSNYGYTF.

J is TRBJ2-5 and V is TRBV18; the match to TRBD1 covers 8 bases. Trimming at V came to 1 base and at J to 5 bases, leaving 0 bases not matched to a gene. The CDR3 loop spans 13 amino acids. Germline V gene sequence: CDR1 KGHSH, CDR2 LQKENI. The CDR3 is CASSPRDRETQYF. The CDR3 nucleotides are TGTGCCAGCTCACCACGGGACAGGGAGACCCAGTACTTC.

This clone was counted a single time. The chain carries TRBV11-2 and TRBJ2-5; possible D gene TRBD1, 6 bases. The CDR3 consists of 15 residues. The V gene's germline CDR1 is SGHAT and CDR2 FQNNGV. V was shortened by 4 bases and J by 4 bases, with 16 bases between the two germline ends. CDR3 DNA: TGTGCCAGCAGCTCTAATGGACAGATTCGAGAGACCCAGTACTTC. It is translated as CASSSNGQIRETQYF.

The CDR3 protein is CASSSLYRGYEQYF. The CDR3 coding sequence is TGTGCCAGCAGTTCACTCTACAGGGGTTACGAGCAGTACTTC. The genes are TRBV27 and TRBJ2-7; TRBD1 matches 7 bases. J gave up 4 bases and V 4 bases, and 7 bases lay outside the gene matches. In germline, CDR1 is MNHEY, CDR2 SMNVEV (reference sequence). The CDR3 is 14 amino acids.

This clone occurred a few times. The V and J genes are TRBV5-4 and TRBJ2-5; D perhaps matches TRBD1 (6 bases). CDR3 size: 16 residues. The germline gives CDR1 SGHNT, CDR2 YYREEE (reference sequence). V lost 4 bases, J lost 5 bases, and 21 bases lay in between. The CDR3, as DNA: TGTGCCAGCAGCCCGGCCCCACACAGGGATCGGGAGACCCAGTACTTC. Translating gives CASSPAPHRDRETQYF.

CDR3 DNA sequence: TGCGCCAGCAGCCTAAGACAGGAGGTGAACACTGAAGCTTTCTTT. This translates into CASSLRQEVNTEAFF. This chain links TRBV5-1 with TRBJ1-1; D possibly corresponds to TRBD1 (6 bases). The CDR3 has 15 residues. Trimming removed 4 bases from V and 0 bases from J, with 13 bases in between. Germline loops: CDR1 SGHRS, CDR2 YFSETQ.

The gene calls are TRBV9 and TRBJ2-2; 13 bases match TRBD2. The CDR3 is 17 residues long. Trimming took 1 base from V and 4 from J; bases not matched to a gene: 4. Germline-derived CDR1 and CDR2 are SGDLS and YYNGEE. The CDR3 loop reads CASSVTSGGAITGELFF. DNA for the CDR3: TGTGCCAGCAGCGTAACTAGCGGGGGGGCCATCACCGGGGAGCTGTTTTTT.

The rearrangement joins TRBV27 to TRBJ2-7; maybe TRBD2 (6 bases). The length of the CDR3 is 13 residues. Germline CDR1 is MNHEY and CDR2 is SMNVEV (reference sequence). V lost 5 bases and J lost 7, with 15 bases in between. The CDR3 DNA reads as TGTGCCAGCAGTCACGGACTACCCCTGGAGCAGTACTTC. Amino acids: CASSHGLPLEQYF.